These T cell receptor beta chains were read from a single sample in a study of cytomegalovirus exposure and HLA in healthy donors. Profiled with immunoSEQ multiplex PCR; TCRdb holds only in-frame clones, not every one. Among under 200,000 clones listed, about 90% were seen once. The specimen was PBMCs. The receptors shown here come from a woman under 30 in good health and CMV-seropositive. Each CDR3 is given with its conserved first and last residue. D genes are given only for firm matches. The size field is filled for only some rows; it gives once, few, many or a size class.

D gene,clone size,V gene,J gene,CDR3 DNA,CDR3 protein
TRBD1,-,TRBV28,TRBJ2-6,TGTGCCAGCAGCCAGGACAGGGGAGGAGGGGCCAACGTCCTGACTTTC,CASSQDRGGGANVLTF
TRBD1,-,TRBV6-1,TRBJ2-2,TGTGCCAGCTCCGGACAGGGGTGGACCGGGGAGCTGTTTTTT,CASSGQGWTGELFF
-,-,TRBV7-2,TRBJ2-2,TGTGCCAGCAGCTTAGATGGGGGGTCCGGGGAGCTGTTTTTT,CASSLDGGSGELFF
-,-,TRBV2,TRBJ1-6,TGTGCCAGCAGTGAGCTCTTTGGAACGACAGGATTCAATTCACCCCTCCACTTT,CASSELFGTTGFNSPLHF
TRBD2,-,TRBV6-5,TRBJ2-7,TGTGCCAGCAGTACGGCGGGGGGGGTGTACGAGCAGTACTTC,CASSTAGGVYEQYF
-,-,TRBV30,TRBJ1-5,TGTGCCTGGAGTAAGGACCCCAGGGGTCAGCCCCAGCATTTT,CAWSKDPRGQPQHF
-,-,TRBV28,TRBJ1-2,TGTGCCAGCAGTTTCCCAGTGATAACGGAGGGCTACACCTTC,CASSFPVITEGYTF
TRBD1,-,TRBV5-1,TRBJ2-1,TGCGCCAGCAGCTTGGAGGGGGCCGCCTACAATGAGCAGTTCTTC,CASSLEGAAYNEQFF
-,-,TRBV28,TRBJ2-7,TGTGCCAGCAGCCCCCCGGGGAAGAAATACGAGCAGTACTTC,CASSPPGKKYEQYF
-,-,TRBV4-1,TRBJ1-2,TGCGCCAGCAGCCAAGACAGGGCTCCTGATGGCTACACCTTC,CASSQDRAPDGYTF
-,once,TRBV6-5,TRBJ2-2,TGTGCCAGCAGTTACTCCAGTCCGAACACCGGGGAGCTGTTTTTT,CASSYSSPNTGELFF
TRBD2,-,TRBV19,TRBJ2-2,TGTGCCAGCTCCGGGAGGGTGACCGGGGAGCTGTTTTTT,CASSGRVTGELFF
TRBD1,-,TRBV6-4,TRBJ1-2,TGTGCCAGCAGCCGAGGGGCAGGGGGAGAGTATGGCTACACCTTC,CASSRGAGGEYGYTF
TRBD1,once,TRBV27,TRBJ2-5,TGTGCCAGCAGTTTATCGGGACAGGTGGGAAAGACCCAGTACTTC,CASSLSGQVGKTQYF
TRBD1,-,TRBV7-9,TRBJ2-2,TGTGCCAGCAGCCCGGACAGGGAACACACCGGGGAGCTGTTTTTT,CASSPDREHTGELFF
-,-,TRBV7-8,TRBJ2-7,TGTGCCAGCAGCCCAAAGCGCGGCTTCTACGAGCAGTACTTC,CASSPKRGFYEQYF
-,-,TRBV5-8,TRBJ2-7,TGTGCCAGCAGCCCCTTGGGACAGTTGGGGGGAAACGAGCAGTACTTC,CASSPLGQLGGNEQYF
TRBD1,-,TRBV2,TRBJ2-7,TGTGCCAGCAGTGTGGGACAGGGGGGCGTCGAGCAGTACTTC,CASSVGQGGVEQYF
-,-,TRBV6-1,TRBJ1-3,TGTGCCAGCAGGTGGACAGATCTCTCTGGAAACACCATATATTTT,CASRWTDLSGNTIYF
TRBD1,once,TRBV5-1,TRBJ1-1,TGCGCCAGCAGCTGGGGGACAGGGTCGTCTGAAGCTTTCTTT,CASSWGTGSSEAFF
-,-,TRBV19,TRBJ2-7,TGTGCCAGTAGTATAGTTGGAGTCCCTTACGAGCAGTACTTC,CASSIVGVPYEQYF
TRBD1,-,TRBV19,TRBJ2-2,TGTGCCAGTAGTATAGATCGGCGTCGGACAGGGGGCCCCACCGGGGAGCTGTTTTTT,CASSIDRRRTGGPTGELFF
TRBD2,-,TRBV5-4,TRBJ2-7,TGTGCCACCCAAGGGTCCGCTAGCGGGGATGCTTCCCTCTACGAGCAGTACTTC,CATQGSASGDASLYEQYF
-,-,TRBV6-1,TRBJ2-5,TGTGCCAGCAGTGTTAAGTGGGGAGCCGTCCAAGAGACCCAGTACTTC,CASSVKWGAVQETQYF
-,-,TRBV5-1,TRBJ2-7,TGCGCCAGCAGCCCCCCTTTCGCGGACCAGGGAGGAGACGAGCAGTACTTC,CASSPPFADQGGDEQYF
-,-,TRBV15,TRBJ1-2,TGTGCCACCAGCAGAGATCTTAACAGGAACTATGGCTACACCTTC,CATSRDLNRNYGYTF